The sequence of this T cell receptor beta chain was determined in a study of blood T cells in healthy people across ages. General observations from the study: For the donors, CMV status was unknown and possibly confounded expanded clonotype changes.

The germline CDR1 and CDR2 sequences are SGHVS and FQNEAQ. The CDR3 has 17 amino acids. A note on this clonotype: Its antigen is not known. At one end, the junction sequence differs from germline, possibly due to a read error.

The second PCR ran 7 to 11 cycles with a sample-barcoded 5' primer and J-beta primers. A template-switch adaptor that had 12 random nucleotides put a tag on each cDNA molecule. MiXCR, applied by TCRdb to the 5' RACE reads, yields one record per CDR3 protein. The top ten hold just over 4% of the sample, which has 1.5 million to 1.9 million distinct CDR3 sequences, approximately 43% seen once. The genes are TRBV7-8 and TRBJ2-1; 7 positions match TRBD1. The sequence came from a woman younger than 30 in good health. The source material was blood. The CDR3 here is CASSLSWGTDPYNERFF. The CDR3 DNA is TGTGCCAGCAGCTTAAGTTGGGGGACAGACCCTTACAATGAGCGGTTCTTC.